This is a list of T cell receptor beta chains from one sample in a study of CD8+ T cells in alopecia areata. Clones were read by immunoSEQ multiplex PCR, and TCRdb kept only the in-frame ones, dropping some. The table records some 190,000 clones, just under 65% of them present only once. The input for sequencing was CD4+ T cells sorted from blood, taken around week 49, from a patient treated with tofacitinib. Source of these receptors: a human donor with alopecia areata. The CDR3 runs from the conserved cysteine through the conserved F or W. The D gene is left open where the match is weak. Clone size, where shown, is once, few, many, or a class for clones that have expanded.

clone_size: -; j_call: TRBJ1-2; d_call: -; v_call: TRBV7-9; cdr3_aa: CASSLAAVFTF; cdr3_nt: TGTGCCAGCAGCTTAGCGGCTGTCTTCACCTTC
clone_size: few; j_call: TRBJ1-5; d_call: -; v_call: TRBV19; cdr3_aa: CASSPGRGFGPQHF; cdr3_nt: TGTGCCAGTAGCCCGGGACGGGGATTTGGGCCCCAGCATTTT
clone_size: -; j_call: TRBJ2-3; d_call: TRBD1; v_call: TRBV6-1; cdr3_aa: CAISDRRQGARNTQYF; cdr3_nt: TGTGCCATCAGTGACCGTCGACAGGGGGCGAGGAATACGCAGTATTTT
clone_size: -; j_call: TRBJ2-1; d_call: TRBD2; v_call: TRBV30; cdr3_aa: CAWSVFGLAGNEQFF; cdr3_nt: TGTGCCTGGAGTGTTTTCGGACTAGCGGGCAATGAGCAGTTCTTC
clone_size: few; j_call: TRBJ2-3; d_call: -; v_call: TRBV14; cdr3_aa: CASSRLLVSDTQYF; cdr3_nt: TGTGCCAGCAGCCGCCTCCTAGTTTCGGATACGCAGTATTTT
clone_size: -; j_call: TRBJ1-1; d_call: TRBD1; v_call: TRBV6-5; cdr3_aa: CASSSKTGGEAFF; cdr3_nt: TGTGCCAGCAGTTCGAAAACAGGGGGCGAAGCTTTCTTT
clone_size: few; j_call: TRBJ2-4; d_call: -; v_call: TRBV6-1; cdr3_aa: CASSEVAKNIQYF; cdr3_nt: TGTGCCAGCAGTGAGGTAGCCAAAAACATTCAGTACTTC
clone_size: -; j_call: TRBJ1-2; d_call: TRBD1; v_call: TRBV29-1; cdr3_aa: CSVYGTGGDGYTF; cdr3_nt: TGCAGCGTCTACGGGACAGGGGGCGACGGCTACACCTTC
clone_size: -; j_call: TRBJ2-7; d_call: TRBD1; v_call: TRBV29-1; cdr3_aa: CSYLGTGYPYEQYF; cdr3_nt: TGCAGCTACTTGGGGACAGGATACCCCTACGAGCAGTACTTC
clone_size: few; j_call: TRBJ1-2; d_call: -; v_call: TRBV27; cdr3_aa: CASSKDSPDNYGYTF; cdr3_nt: TGTGCCAGCAGCAAAGACAGCCCCGATAACTATGGCTACACCTTC
clone_size: -; j_call: TRBJ2-7; d_call: -; v_call: TRBV5-1; cdr3_aa: CASSLGGVQANYEQYF; cdr3_nt: TGCGCCAGCAGCTTGGGGGGAGTACAAGCCAACTACGAGCAGTACTTC
clone_size: -; j_call: TRBJ2-7; d_call: TRBD1; v_call: TRBV6-6; cdr3_aa: CASSHGVGTGSDEQYF; cdr3_nt: TGTGCCAGCAGCCACGGAGTGGGGACAGGGTCCGATGAGCAGTACTTC
clone_size: -; j_call: TRBJ2-3; d_call: TRBD2; v_call: TRBV29-1; cdr3_aa: CSVAGDFTDTQYF; cdr3_nt: TGCAGCGTAGCGGGGGACTTCACAGATACGCAGTATTTT
clone_size: -; j_call: TRBJ1-2; d_call: -; v_call: TRBV30; cdr3_aa: CAWSVSSYGYTF; cdr3_nt: TGTGCCTGGAGTGTATCCAGCTATGGCTACACCTTC
clone_size: few; j_call: TRBJ1-2; d_call: -; v_call: TRBV11-2; cdr3_aa: CASSLAVGAGGYTF; cdr3_nt: TGTGCCAGCAGCTTGGCTGTCGGGGCAGGAGGCTACACCTTC
clone_size: -; j_call: TRBJ2-5; d_call: -; v_call: TRBV13; cdr3_aa: CASSPALGVVQETQYF; cdr3_nt: TGTGCCAGCAGCCCTGCTTTGGGGGTCGTCCAAGAGACCCAGTACTTC
clone_size: -; j_call: TRBJ1-2; d_call: TRBD1; v_call: TRBV5-6; cdr3_aa: CASSSWGQVDNNYGYTF; cdr3_nt: TGTGCCAGCAGCTCCTGGGGACAGGTCGACAACAACTATGGCTACACCTTC
clone_size: -; j_call: TRBJ1-1; d_call: -; v_call: TRBV29-1; cdr3_aa: CSVNRGGTEAFF; cdr3_nt: TGCAGCGTTAACCGGGGGGGAACTGAAGCTTTCTTT
clone_size: -; j_call: TRBJ2-6; d_call: -; v_call: TRBV7-2; cdr3_aa: CASTTPEWYGANVLTF; cdr3_nt: TGTGCCAGTACCACACCGGAGTGGTATGGGGCCAACGTCCTGACTTTC
clone_size: -; j_call: TRBJ1-1; d_call: -; v_call: TRBV30; cdr3_aa: CAWSPGATEAFF; cdr3_nt: TGTGCCTGGAGCCCAGGGGCGACTGAAGCTTTCTTT
clone_size: few; j_call: TRBJ2-5; d_call: TRBD1; v_call: TRBV6-5; cdr3_aa: CASSGGQDPQETQYF; cdr3_nt: TGTGCCAGCAGTGGAGGACAGGACCCACAAGAGACCCAGTACTTC
clone_size: -; j_call: TRBJ1-2; d_call: -; v_call: TRBV29-1; cdr3_aa: CSVEDEDSVYGYTF; cdr3_nt: TGCAGCGTTGAAGATGAGGACAGCGTCTATGGCTACACCTTC
clone_size: -; j_call: TRBJ2-3; d_call: -; v_call: TRBV29-1; cdr3_aa: CSAARTSTDTQYF; cdr3_nt: TGCAGCGCGGCTCGGACTAGCACAGATACGCAGTATTTT